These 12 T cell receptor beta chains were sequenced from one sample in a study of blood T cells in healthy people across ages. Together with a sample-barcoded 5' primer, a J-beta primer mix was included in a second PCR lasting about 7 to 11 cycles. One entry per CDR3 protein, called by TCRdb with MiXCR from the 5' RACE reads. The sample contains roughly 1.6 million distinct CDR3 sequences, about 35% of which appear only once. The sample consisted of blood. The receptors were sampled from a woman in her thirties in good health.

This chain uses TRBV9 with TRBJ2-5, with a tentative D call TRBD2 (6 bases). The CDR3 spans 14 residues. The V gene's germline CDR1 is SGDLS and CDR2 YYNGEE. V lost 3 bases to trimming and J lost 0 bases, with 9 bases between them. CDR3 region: CASSDRDYQETQYF. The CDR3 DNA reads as TGTGCCAGCAGCGACCGGGACTACCAAGAGACCCAGTACTTC.

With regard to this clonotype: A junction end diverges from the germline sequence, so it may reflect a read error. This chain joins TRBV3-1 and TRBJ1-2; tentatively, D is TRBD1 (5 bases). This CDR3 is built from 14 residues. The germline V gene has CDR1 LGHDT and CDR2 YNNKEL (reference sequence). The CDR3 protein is CASGQDNRRYGYTF. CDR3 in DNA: TGTGCCAGCGGCCAAGATAACAGGAGATATGGCTACACCTTC.

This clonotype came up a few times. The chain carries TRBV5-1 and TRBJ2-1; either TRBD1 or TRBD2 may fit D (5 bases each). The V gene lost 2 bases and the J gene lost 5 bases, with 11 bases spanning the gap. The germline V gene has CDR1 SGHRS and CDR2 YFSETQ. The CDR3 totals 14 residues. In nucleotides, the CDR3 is TGCGCCAGCAGCTTAGGGACGCAAAACAATGAGCAGTTCTTC. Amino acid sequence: CASSLGTQNNEQFF.

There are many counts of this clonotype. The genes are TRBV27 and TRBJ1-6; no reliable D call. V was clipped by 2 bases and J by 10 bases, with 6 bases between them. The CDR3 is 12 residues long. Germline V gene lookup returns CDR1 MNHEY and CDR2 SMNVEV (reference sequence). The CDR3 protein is CASSLMGSPLHF. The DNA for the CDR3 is TGTGCCAGCAGTTTAATGGGATCACCCCTCCACTTT.

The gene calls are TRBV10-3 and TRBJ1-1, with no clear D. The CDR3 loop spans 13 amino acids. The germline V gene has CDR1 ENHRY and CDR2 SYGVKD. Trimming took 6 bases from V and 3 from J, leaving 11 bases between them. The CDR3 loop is CAISVDWDTEAFF. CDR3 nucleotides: TGTGCCATCAGCGTCGACTGGGACACTGAAGCTTTCTTT.

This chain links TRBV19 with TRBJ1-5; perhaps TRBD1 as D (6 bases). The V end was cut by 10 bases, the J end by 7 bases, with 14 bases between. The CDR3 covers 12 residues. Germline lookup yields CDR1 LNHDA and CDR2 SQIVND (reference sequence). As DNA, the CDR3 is TGTGCCACAAAAGGGGGGGGACAGCCCCAGCATTTT. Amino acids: CATKGGGQPQHF.

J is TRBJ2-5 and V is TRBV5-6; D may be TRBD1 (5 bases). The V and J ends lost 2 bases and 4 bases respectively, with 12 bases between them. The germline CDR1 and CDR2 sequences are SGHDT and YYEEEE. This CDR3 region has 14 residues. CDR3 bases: TGTGCCAGCAGCTTTGGGGCCCTATTAGAGACCCAGTACTTC. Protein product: CASSFGALLETQYF.

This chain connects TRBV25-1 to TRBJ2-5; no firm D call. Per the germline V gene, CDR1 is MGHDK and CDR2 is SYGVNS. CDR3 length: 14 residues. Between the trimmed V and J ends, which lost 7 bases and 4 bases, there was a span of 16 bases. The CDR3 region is CASTPYLQTETQYF. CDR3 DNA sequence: TGTGCCAGCACCCCGTATCTACAGACAGAGACCCAGTACTTC.

This CDR3 reads CAWQTQGAGEKLFF. CDR3 bases: TGTGCCTGGCAAACACAGGGGGCGGGTGAAAAACTGTTTTTT. V gene TRBV30 combines with J gene TRBJ1-4; the match to TRBD1 covers 9 bases. Trimming at V came to 5 bases and at J to 7 bases, leaving 8 bases not matched to a gene. Germline V CDR1 and CDR2: GTSNPN, SVGIG (reference sequence). The CDR3 has 14 residues.

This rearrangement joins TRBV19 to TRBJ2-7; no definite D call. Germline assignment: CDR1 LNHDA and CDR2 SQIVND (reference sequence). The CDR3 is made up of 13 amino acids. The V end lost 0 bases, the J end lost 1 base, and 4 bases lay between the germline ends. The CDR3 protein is CASSIETSYEQYF. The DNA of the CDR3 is TGTGCCAGTAGTATAGAAACTTCCTACGAGCAGTACTTC.

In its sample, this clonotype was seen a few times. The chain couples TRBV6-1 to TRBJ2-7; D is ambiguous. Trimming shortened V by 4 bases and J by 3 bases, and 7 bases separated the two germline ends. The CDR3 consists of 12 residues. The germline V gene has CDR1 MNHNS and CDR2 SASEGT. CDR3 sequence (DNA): TGTGCCAGCAGTGGCTACCACTACGAGCAGTACTTC. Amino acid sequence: CASSGYHYEQYF.

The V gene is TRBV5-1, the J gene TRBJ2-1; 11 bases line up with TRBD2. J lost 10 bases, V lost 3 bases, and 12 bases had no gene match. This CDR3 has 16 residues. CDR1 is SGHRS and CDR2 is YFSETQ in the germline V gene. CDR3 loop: CASSSIAGGRSREQFF. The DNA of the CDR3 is TGCGCCAGCAGCTCCATAGCGGGAGGGCGATCAAGGGAGCAGTTCTTC.